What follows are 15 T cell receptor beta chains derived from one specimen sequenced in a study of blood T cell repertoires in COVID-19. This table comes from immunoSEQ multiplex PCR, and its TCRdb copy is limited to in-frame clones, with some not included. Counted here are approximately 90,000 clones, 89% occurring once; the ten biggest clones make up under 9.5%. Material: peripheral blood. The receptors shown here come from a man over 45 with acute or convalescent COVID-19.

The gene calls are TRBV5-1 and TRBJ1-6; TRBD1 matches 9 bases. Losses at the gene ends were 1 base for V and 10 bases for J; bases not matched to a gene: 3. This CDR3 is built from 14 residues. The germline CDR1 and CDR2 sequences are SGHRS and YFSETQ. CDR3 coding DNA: TGCGCCAGCAGCTTGACAGGGGGCTTGTCACCCCTCCACTTT. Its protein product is CASSLTGGLSPLHF.

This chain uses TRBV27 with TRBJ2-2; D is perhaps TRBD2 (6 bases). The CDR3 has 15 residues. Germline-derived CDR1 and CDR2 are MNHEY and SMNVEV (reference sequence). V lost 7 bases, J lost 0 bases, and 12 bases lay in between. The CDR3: CASKRAGTNTGELFF. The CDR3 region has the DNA TGTGCCAGCAAACGGGCGGGGACGAACACCGGGGAGCTGTTTTTT.

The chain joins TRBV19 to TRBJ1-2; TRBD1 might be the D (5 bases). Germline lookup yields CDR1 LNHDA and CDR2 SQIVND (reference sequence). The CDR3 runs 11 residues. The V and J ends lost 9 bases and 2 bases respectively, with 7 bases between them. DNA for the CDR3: TGTGCCAGAAGACAGAACTATGGCTACACCTTC. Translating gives CARRQNYGYTF.

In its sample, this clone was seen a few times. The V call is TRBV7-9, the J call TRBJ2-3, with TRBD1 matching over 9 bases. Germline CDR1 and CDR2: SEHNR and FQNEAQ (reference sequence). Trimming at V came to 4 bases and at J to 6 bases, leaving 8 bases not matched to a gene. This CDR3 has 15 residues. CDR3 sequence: CASSSRQGGGDTQYF. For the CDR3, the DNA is TGTGCCAGCAGCTCCCGACAGGGGGGGGGTGATACGCAGTATTTT.

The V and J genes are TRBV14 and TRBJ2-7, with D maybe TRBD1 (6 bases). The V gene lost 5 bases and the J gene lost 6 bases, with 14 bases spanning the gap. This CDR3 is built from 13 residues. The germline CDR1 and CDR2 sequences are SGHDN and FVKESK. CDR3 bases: TGTGCCAGCAGCGGACAGTTCTTCGGCGAGCAGTACTTC. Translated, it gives CASSGQFFGEQYF.

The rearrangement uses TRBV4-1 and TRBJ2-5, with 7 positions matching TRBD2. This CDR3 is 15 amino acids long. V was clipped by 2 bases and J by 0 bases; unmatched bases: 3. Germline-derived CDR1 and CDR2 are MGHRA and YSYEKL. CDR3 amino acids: CASSQFAGDQETQYF. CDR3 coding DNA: TGCGCCAGCAGCCAATTTGCGGGGGACCAAGAGACCCAGTACTTC.

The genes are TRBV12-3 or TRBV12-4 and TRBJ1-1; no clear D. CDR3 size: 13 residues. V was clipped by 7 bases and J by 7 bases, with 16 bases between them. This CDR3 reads CASTVRPVGEAFF. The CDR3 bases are TGTGCCAGCACCGTGAGGCCGGTGGGTGAAGCTTTCTTT.

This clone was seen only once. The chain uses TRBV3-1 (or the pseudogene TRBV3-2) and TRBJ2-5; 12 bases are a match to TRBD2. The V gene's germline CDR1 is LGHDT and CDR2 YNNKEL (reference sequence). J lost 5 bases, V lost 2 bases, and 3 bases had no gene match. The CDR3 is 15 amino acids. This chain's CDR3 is CASSQLAGGLETQYF. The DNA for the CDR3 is TGTGCCAGCAGCCAACTAGCGGGGGGGCTGGAGACCCAGTACTTC.

CDR3 coding DNA: TGTGCCATCGCCGGGACAGGGCCGGAAAAACTGTTTTTT. Protein: CAIAGTGPEKLFF. The chain couples TRBV28 to TRBJ1-4, with 9 bases aligning to TRBD1. Germline V CDR1 and CDR2: MDHEN, SYDVKM. The CDR3 is 13 residues long. J lost 8 bases, V lost 10 bases, and 8 bases had no gene match.

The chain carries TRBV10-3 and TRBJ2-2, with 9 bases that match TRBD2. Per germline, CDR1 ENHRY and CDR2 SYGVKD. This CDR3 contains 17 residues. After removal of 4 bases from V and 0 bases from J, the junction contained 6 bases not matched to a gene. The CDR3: CAISVNSGGSNTGELFF. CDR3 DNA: TGTGCCATCAGTGTGAATAGCGGGGGATCGAACACCGGGGAGCTGTTTTTT.

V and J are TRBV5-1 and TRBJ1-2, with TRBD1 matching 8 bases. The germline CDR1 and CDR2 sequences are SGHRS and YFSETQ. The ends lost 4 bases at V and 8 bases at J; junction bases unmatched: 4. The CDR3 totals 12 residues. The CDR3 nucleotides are TGCGCCAGCAGCCCGGGACAGGCCGGCTACACCTTC. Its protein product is CASSPGQAGYTF.

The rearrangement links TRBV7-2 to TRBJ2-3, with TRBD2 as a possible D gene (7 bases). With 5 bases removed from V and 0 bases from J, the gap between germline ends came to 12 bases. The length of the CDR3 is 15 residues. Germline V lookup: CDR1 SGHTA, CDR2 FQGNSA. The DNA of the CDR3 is TGTGCCAGCAGCAGGGGGGGAACCAGCACAGATACGCAGTATTTT. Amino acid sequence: CASSRGGTSTDTQYF.

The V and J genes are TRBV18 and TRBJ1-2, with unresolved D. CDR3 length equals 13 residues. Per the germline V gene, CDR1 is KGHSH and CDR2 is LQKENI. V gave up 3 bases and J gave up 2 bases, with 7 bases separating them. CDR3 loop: CASSPEANYGYTF. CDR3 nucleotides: TGTGCCAGCTCACCGGAGGCGAACTATGGCTACACCTTC.

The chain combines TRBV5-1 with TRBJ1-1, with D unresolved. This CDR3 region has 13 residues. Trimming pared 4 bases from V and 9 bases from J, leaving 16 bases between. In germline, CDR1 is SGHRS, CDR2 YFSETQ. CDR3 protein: CASSHLEGEKAFF. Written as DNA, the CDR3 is TGCGCCAGCAGCCACTTGGAGGGAGAAAAAGCTTTCTTT.

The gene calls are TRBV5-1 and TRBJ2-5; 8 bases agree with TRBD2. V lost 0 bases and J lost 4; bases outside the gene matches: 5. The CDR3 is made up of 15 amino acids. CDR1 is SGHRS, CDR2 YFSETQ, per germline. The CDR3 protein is CASSLAGTRSETQYF. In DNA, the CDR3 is TGCGCCAGCAGCTTGGCCGGGACTAGATCAGAGACCCAGTACTTC.